This TCR beta chain was captured in a study of OX40 agonist ivuxolimab in advanced cancers. Overall study context: With a range of about 23 to 90, age averaged roughly 61 years, and roughly 80% were male. It was permissible to have had prior anti-PD-1, anti-PD-L1 or anti-CTLA-4 therapy, and around 41% had some.

This table comes from immunoSEQ multiplex PCR, and its TCRdb copy is limited to in-frame clones, with some not included. Here the sample spans roughly 64,000 clones, approximately 90% being singletons. Remarks on this clone: Its cognate antigen is unknown.

Study-level points and caveats: Doses of 0.1 to 3.0 mg/kg were accompanied by clonal expansion of CD4+ and CD8+ blood T cells by week 6. Those patients achieving a partial response at 0.1-3.0 mg/kg showed among the lowest clonal expansion.

In germline, CDR1 is SGHNT, CDR2 YYREEE (reference sequence). Deletions cut 9 bases from V and 7 bases from J, with 14 bases between. The CDR3 has 12 residues. V and J are TRBV5-4 and TRBJ2-1; D unclear. The sequence was obtained from an adult with an advanced solid tumor such as melanoma, head and neck, liver or kidney cancer. The source was CD4+ or CD8+ T cells sorted from blood, collected in a trial of the OX40 agonist ivuxolimab. DNA of the CDR3: TGTGCCACCCGCTCGGTGAGGAATGAGCAGTTCTTC. It translates to CATRSVRNEQFF.